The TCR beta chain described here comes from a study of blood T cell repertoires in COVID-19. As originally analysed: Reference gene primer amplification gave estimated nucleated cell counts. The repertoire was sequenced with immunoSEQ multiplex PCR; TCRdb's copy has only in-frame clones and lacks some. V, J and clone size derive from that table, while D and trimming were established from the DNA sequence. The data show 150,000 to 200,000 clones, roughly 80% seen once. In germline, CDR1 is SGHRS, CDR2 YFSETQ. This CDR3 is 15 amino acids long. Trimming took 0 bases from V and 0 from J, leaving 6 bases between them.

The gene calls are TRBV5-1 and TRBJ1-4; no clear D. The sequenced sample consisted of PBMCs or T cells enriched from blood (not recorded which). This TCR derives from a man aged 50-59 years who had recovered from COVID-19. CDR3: CASSLASATNEKLFF. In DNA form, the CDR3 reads TGCGCCAGCAGCTTGGCTTCAGCAACTAATGAAAAACTGTTTTTT.